The 28 T cell receptor beta chains below come from one sample, sequenced in a study of T cells in tuberculosis (dated by TCRdb to about 2018). The sample's time point label is to be understood as: new active TB diagnosis, blood taken before or within 7 days of starting treatment. The library came from the immunoSEQ multiplex PCR assay. Here the immuneACCESS table is served through TCRdb, limited to in-frame sequences with V and J called. Missing clones are a known gap in these copies; in checked studies unresolved V genes cover under half, and the rest lacks a known reason. This sample lists about 34,000 clones; more than 85% were detected once. The leading ten clones occupy 10% to 12% of the sample. Sequences were derived from PBMCs, sampled at tuberculosis diagnosis. Every receptor here comes from an adult with tuberculosis.

The V call is TRBV5-6, the J call TRBJ2-3; no firm D call. The CDR3 loop spans 14 amino acids. The V and J ends lost 3 bases and 1 base respectively, with 9 bases between them. Germline assignment: CDR1 SGHDT and CDR2 YYEEEE. CDR3 DNA sequence: TGTGCCAGCAGCTCGGCCCGGGGCACAGATACGCAGTATTTT. Amino acid sequence: CASSSARGTDTQYF.

About this clone: A read error may produce the germline difference seen at one junction end. The V gene is TRBV30, the J gene TRBJ2-7; the match to TRBD1 covers 9 bases. CDR1 and CDR2 from the germline V gene are GTSNPN and SVGIG (reference sequence). The CDR3 consists of 14 residues. DNA of the CDR3: TGTGCCCGGAGAGCGACAGGGGGTTCCTACGAGCAGTACTTC. Translation: CARRATGGSYEQYF.

This clone has just one count. This rearrangement joins TRBV6-6 to TRBJ2-1, with 10 bases that match TRBD1. The CDR3 totals 16 residues. Trimming at V came to 5 bases and at J to 9 bases, leaving 13 bases not matched to a gene. Germline assignment: CDR1 MNHNY and CDR2 SVGAGI (reference sequence). Here the CDR3 DNA reads TGTGCCAGCAGTCAACTCCGGGACAGGGGACCGGCTGAGCAGTTCTTC. Encoded protein: CASSQLRDRGPAEQFF.

The rearrangement joins TRBV4-1 to TRBJ2-7; TRBD2 matches 11 bases. Germline CDR1 and CDR2: MGHRA and YSYEKL. The CDR3 runs to 15 residues. The junction had 8 bases not matched to a gene; V was cut back by 6 bases and J by 4 bases. The CDR3 DNA reads TGCGCCAGCAGTACTAGCGGGAGCTCGGCGTACGAGCAGTACTTC. As protein: CASSTSGSSAYEQYF.

This clone has only a few counts. The chain combines TRBV5-1 with TRBJ2-7, with 7 bases aligning to TRBD1. The CDR3 runs 13 residues. V was pared by 4 bases and J by 5 bases, with 6 bases of the junction left unmatched. Germline assignment: CDR1 SGHRS and CDR2 YFSETQ. As DNA, the CDR3 is TGCGCCAGCAGCATGAGGGGGCAAGACGAGCAGTACTTC. Translating it yields CASSMRGQDEQYF.

This rearrangement joins TRBV19 to TRBJ2-1, with D possibly matching TRBD2 (5 bases). Germline V gives CDR1 LNHDA, CDR2 SQIVND (reference sequence). The CDR3 is 13 amino acids. The V and J ends lost 8 bases and 4 bases respectively, with 12 bases between them. CDR3: CASHQRGYNEQFF. The CDR3 DNA reads TGTGCCAGTCATCAACGGGGATACAATGAGCAGTTCTTC.

This clone occurred once. The rearrangement links TRBV4-1 to TRBJ1-6; D perhaps matches TRBD1 (5 bases). There are 16 residues in the CDR3. Germline-derived CDR1 and CDR2 are MGHRA and YSYEKL. V shed 1 base and J shed 7 bases, with 14 bases lying between them. Here the CDR3 DNA reads TGCGCCAGCAGCCAAGGGATTCTAGGGGTAAATTCACCCCTCCACTTT. Amino acid sequence: CASSQGILGVNSPLHF.

The chain uses TRBV9 and TRBJ2-5; 7 bases agree with TRBD2. J gave up 0 bases and V 5 bases, and 13 bases lay outside the gene matches. The V gene's germline CDR1 is SGDLS and CDR2 YYNGEE. The CDR3 is made up of 17 amino acids. As DNA, the CDR3 is TGTGCCAGCAGTCGTACCTTCAGCGGGGTGTACCAAGAGACCCAGTACTTC. This sequence encodes CASSRTFSGVYQETQYF.

This chain joins TRBV6-6 and TRBJ1-5, with D maybe TRBD1 (6 bases). V lost 1 base and J 3 bases, leaving 10 bases between the germline ends. Germline CDR1 reads MNHNY; CDR2 reads SVGAGI (reference sequence). This CDR3 is built from 15 residues. The CDR3 loop is CASSYLGAPNQPQHF. In nucleotides, the CDR3 is TGTGCCAGCAGTTACTTGGGGGCACCCAATCAGCCCCAGCATTTT.

This rearrangement joins TRBV28 to TRBJ2-2; no clear D. With 5 bases removed from V and 7 bases from J, the gap between germline ends came to 11 bases. CDR3 length: 13 residues. Per germline, CDR1 MDHEN and CDR2 SYDVKM. CDR3 sequence: CASSPLLGGELFF. CDR3 DNA: TGTGCCAGCAGTCCCTTACTCGGCGGGGAGCTGTTTTTT.

This clone was picked up one time. V is TRBV6-5 and J is TRBJ1-4; 10 positions agree with TRBD1. CDR1 MNHEY and CDR2 SVGAGI come from the germline V gene. The V segment lost 6 bases and the J segment 6 bases; nucleotides outside the gene matches: 4. The CDR3 runs 14 residues. The DNA of the CDR3 is TGTGCCAGCAGACGGACAGGGGGTGATGAAAAACTGTTTTTT. It specifies CASRRTGGDEKLFF.

V is TRBV7-9 and J is TRBJ2-5; TRBD2 agrees at 9 bases. The CDR3 has 17 residues. J gave up 5 bases and V 4 bases, and 14 bases lay outside the gene matches. Germline V gene data show CDR1 as SEHNR and CDR2 as FQNEAQ (reference sequence). The DNA of the CDR3 is TGTGCCAGCAGCTCCCCCCGGGGTAGCGGGAGTAGGGAGACCCAGTACTTC. Translated, it gives CASSSPRGSGSRETQYF.

The chain links TRBV27 to TRBJ2-7; 8 nucleotides match TRBD2. Germline CDR1 MNHEY, CDR2 SMNVEV (reference sequence). Trimming took 6 bases from V and 2 from J; bases not matched to a gene: 9. This CDR3 spans 15 amino acids. Here the CDR3 reads CASSQTSGAPYEQYF. The CDR3 DNA reads as TGTGCCAGCAGCCAAACTAGCGGTGCACCCTACGAGCAGTACTTC.

The V call is TRBV4-1, the J call TRBJ1-3; unclear D gene. V lost 4 bases and J lost 4, with 17 bases in between. CDR1 is MGHRA, CDR2 YSYEKL, per germline. This CDR3 is built from 16 residues. The CDR3 nucleotides read TGCGCCAGCAGCCCTGAAATACCCCGGAGGGGAAACACCATATATTTT. Protein sequence: CASSPEIPRRGNTIYF.

J is TRBJ1-1 and V is TRBV10-2; possible D gene TRBD1, 6 bases. The CDR3 length is 13 residues. The ends were cut back, 9 bases at V and 2 bases at J, with 13 bases in the middle. Germline CDR1 reads WSHSY; CDR2 reads SAAADI. CDR3 protein: CASNRERNTEAFF. The CDR3 nucleotides are TGCGCCAGTAACAGGGAGCGAAACACTGAAGCTTTCTTT.

The chain links TRBV4-1 to TRBJ2-1; a possible D gene is TRBD2 (6 bases). Germline assignment: CDR1 MGHRA and CDR2 YSYEKL. The V end was cut by 0 bases, the J end by 2 bases, with 20 bases between. CDR3 size: 19 residues. This chain's CDR3 is CASSQDPTSTSYPYNEQFF. As DNA, the CDR3 is TGCGCCAGCAGCCAAGATCCCACGTCTACTAGCTACCCCTACAATGAGCAGTTCTTC.

The sample holds a few counts of this clone. The chain recombines TRBV12-5 with TRBJ1-1; the match to TRBD1 covers 8 bases. In germline, CDR1 is LGHNT, CDR2 FRNRAP. CDR3 length: 17 amino acids. V lost 5 bases, J lost 5 bases, and 16 bases stayed unmatched. This chain's CDR3 is CASGGRTGQEGRTEAFF. The CDR3 DNA is TGTGCTAGTGGTGGGAGGACAGGGCAGGAGGGACGGACTGAAGCTTTCTTT.

The CDR3 DNA reads as TGCGCCAGCAGCTTAGGTGGGCAGGAGAACACTGAAGCTTTCTTT. As protein: CASSLGGQENTEAFF. This chain joins TRBV5-1 and TRBJ1-1; D call uncertain. Germline CDR1 is SGHRS and CDR2 is YFSETQ. This CDR3 contains 15 residues. V gave up 2 bases and J gave up 1 base, with 12 bases separating them.

This chain uses TRBV30 with TRBJ2-3; 8 bases are a match to TRBD1. From germline, CDR1 is GTSNPN and CDR2 SVGIG (reference sequence). The CDR3 sequence is 15 residues long. Trimming removed 5 bases from V and 0 bases from J; junction bases left unmatched: 7. The CDR3 DNA sequence: TGTGCCTGGGGGACAGGAGGAACCAGCACAGATACGCAGTATTTT. Amino acids: CAWGTGGTSTDTQYF.

The genes are TRBV5-6 and TRBJ2-1, with TRBD2 identical over 9 bases. The CDR3 sequence is 15 residues long. J lost 8 bases, V lost 4 bases, and 10 bases had no gene match. Germline CDR1 is SGHDT and CDR2 is YYEEEE. The CDR3: CASSPGTSMLDEQFF. The DNA for the CDR3 is TGTGCCAGCAGCCCCGGGACTAGCATGTTGGATGAGCAGTTCTTC. Full variable domain (missing parts from reference TRBV5-6 and TRBJ2-1): DAGVTQSPTHLIKTRGQQVTLRCSPKSGHDTVSWYQQALGQGPQFIFQYYEEEERQRGNFPDRFSGHQFPNYSSELNVNALLLGDSALYLCASSPGTSMLDEQFFGPGTRLTVL.

The J gene is TRBJ1-3, the V gene TRBV7-2; the D gene is possibly TRBD1 (5 bases). V lost 3 bases, J lost 2 bases, and 8 bases lay in between. The germline V gene encodes CDR1 SGHTA and CDR2 FQGNSA. The CDR3 loop spans 14 amino acids. The CDR3 DNA reads TGTGCCAGCAGCTTGACAGTTGCTGGAAACACCATATATTTT. It translates to CASSLTVAGNTIYF.

CDR3 DNA: TGCGCCAGCAGCCAAACTCTAGCGGGGCGGAACACCGGGGAGCTGTTTTTT. It specifies CASSQTLAGRNTGELFF. The genes are TRBV4-1 and TRBJ2-2; the match to TRBD2 covers 9 bases. Germline CDR1 reads MGHRA; CDR2 reads YSYEKL. Unmatched junction bases numbered 5, after V lost 2 bases and J lost 1 base. The CDR3 runs to 17 residues.

The V and J genes are TRBV29-1 and TRBJ2-7; 8 positions agree with TRBD1. CDR3 length: 13 residues. Germline V gives CDR1 SQVTM, CDR2 ANQGSEA. The V segment lost 1 base and the J segment 3 bases; nucleotides outside the gene matches: 2. The CDR3 protein is CSVEVTGGYEQYF. As DNA, the CDR3 is TGCAGCGTTGAAGTAACAGGGGGCTACGAGCAGTACTTC.

The V call is TRBV18, the J call TRBJ2-2; 9 bases are a match to TRBD2. The V segment lost 8 bases and the J segment 2 bases; nucleotides outside the gene matches: 6. Looked up from germline, CDR1 is KGHSH and CDR2 is LQKENI. This CDR3 has 15 amino acids. CDR3 coding DNA: TGTGCCAGCCCCGCGGGAGGGCCAAACACCGGGGAGCTGTTTTTT. Translated: CASPAGGPNTGELFF.

The chain is built from TRBV28 and TRBJ2-5; D call uncertain. The V gene's germline CDR1 is MDHEN and CDR2 SYDVKM. The CDR3 runs 13 residues. V was trimmed by 2 bases and J by 2 bases, leaving 6 bases between them. CDR3 in DNA: TGTGCCAGCAGTTTAGCCGAGCAAGAGACCCAGTACTTC. Translated, it gives CASSLAEQETQYF.

The chain couples TRBV30 to TRBJ2-3, with a tentative D call TRBD1 (7 bases). V was trimmed by 4 bases and J by 0 bases, leaving 11 bases between them. CDR3 length equals 14 residues. Germline CDR1 reads GTSNPN; CDR2 reads SVGIG (reference sequence). CDR3 nucleotide sequence: TGTGCCTGGAACGCGGGACAGAGCACAGATACGCAGTATTTT. This sequence encodes CAWNAGQSTDTQYF.

The chain carries TRBV5-6 and TRBJ2-3; 9 bases fit TRBD2. This CDR3 has 15 amino acids. Germline CDR1 SGHDT, CDR2 YYEEEE. Trimming at V came to 0 bases and at J to 5 bases, leaving 4 bases not matched to a gene. The CDR3 nucleotides are TGTGCCAGCAGCTTGGTAGCGGGAGTTGAAGATACGCAGTATTTT. It is translated as CASSLVAGVEDTQYF. Complete variable domain (other parts from reference TRBV5-6 and TRBJ2-3): DAGVTQSPTHLIKTRGQQVTLRCSPKSGHDTVSWYQQALGQGPQFIFQYYEEEERQRGNFPDRFSGHQFPNYSSELNVNALLLGDSALYLCASSLVAGVEDTQYFGPGTRLTVL.

The chain joins TRBV27 to TRBJ2-4, with D possibly being TRBD2 (6 bases). V lost 5 bases, J lost 0 bases, and 14 bases lay in between. The CDR3 covers 16 residues. The germline CDR1 and CDR2 sequences are MNHEY and SMNVEV (reference sequence). The DNA for the CDR3 is TGTGCCAGCAGTCCGACCCCCGGGAGAGCCAAAAACATTCAGTACTTC. Translating gives CASSPTPGRAKNIQYF.